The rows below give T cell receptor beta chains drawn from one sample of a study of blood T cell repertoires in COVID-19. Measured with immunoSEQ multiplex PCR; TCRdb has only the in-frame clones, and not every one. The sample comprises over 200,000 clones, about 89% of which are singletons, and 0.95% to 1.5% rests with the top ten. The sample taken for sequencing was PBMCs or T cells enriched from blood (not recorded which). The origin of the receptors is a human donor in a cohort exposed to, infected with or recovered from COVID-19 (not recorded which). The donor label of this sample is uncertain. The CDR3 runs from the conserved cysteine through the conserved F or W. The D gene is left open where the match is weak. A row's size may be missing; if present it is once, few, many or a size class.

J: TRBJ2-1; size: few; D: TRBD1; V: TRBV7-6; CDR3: CASSTRTGGNEQFF; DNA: TGTGCCAGCAGCACTCGGACAGGGGGCAATGAGCAGTTCTTC
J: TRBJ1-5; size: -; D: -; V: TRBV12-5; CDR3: CASGSSANQPQHF; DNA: TGTGCTAGTGGTTCTAGCGCTAATCAGCCCCAGCATTTT
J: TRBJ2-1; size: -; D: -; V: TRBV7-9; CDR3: CASSLHYNEQFF; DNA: TGTGCCAGCAGCTTACACTACAATGAGCAGTTCTTC
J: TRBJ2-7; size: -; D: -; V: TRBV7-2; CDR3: CASSLMSYEQYF; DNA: TGTGCCAGCAGCTTAATGTCTTACGAGCAGTACTTC
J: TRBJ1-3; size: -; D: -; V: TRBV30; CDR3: CAWRGSGNTIYF; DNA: TGTGCCTGGAGGGGGAGTGGAAACACCATATATTTT
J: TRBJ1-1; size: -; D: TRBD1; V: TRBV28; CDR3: CATLTGENTEAFF; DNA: TGTGCCACCCTGACAGGGGAGAACACTGAAGCTTTCTTT
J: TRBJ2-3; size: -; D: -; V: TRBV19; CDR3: CASSSEAGGTDTQYF; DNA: TGTGCCAGTAGTTCAGAGGCCGGGGGCACAGATACGCAGTATTTT
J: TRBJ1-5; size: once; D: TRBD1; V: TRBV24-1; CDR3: CATSEPGQGGNQPQHF; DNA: TGTGCCACCAGTGAACCGGGACAGGGTGGCAATCAGCCCCAGCATTTT
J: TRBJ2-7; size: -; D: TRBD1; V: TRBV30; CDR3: CAWSRDRQGRYEQYF; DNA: TGTGCCTGGAGTAGGGACCGACAGGGTCGGTACGAGCAGTACTTC
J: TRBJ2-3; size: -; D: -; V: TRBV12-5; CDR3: CASGPAQGGADTQYF; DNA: TGTGCTAGTGGGCCCGCCCAGGGCGGGGCAGATACGCAGTATTTT
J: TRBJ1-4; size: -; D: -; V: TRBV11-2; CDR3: CASSLNWPVHEKLFF; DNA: TGTGCCAGCAGCTTAAATTGGCCAGTCCACGAAAAACTGTTTTTT
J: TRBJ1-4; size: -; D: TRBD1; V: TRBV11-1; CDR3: CASRRTGNNEKLFF; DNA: TGTGCCAGCAGGCGGACAGGGAATAATGAAAAACTGTTTTTT
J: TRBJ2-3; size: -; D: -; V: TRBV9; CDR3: CASSVDGGTSTDTQYF; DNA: TGTGCCAGCAGCGTAGACGGTGGGACTAGCACAGATACGCAGTATTTT
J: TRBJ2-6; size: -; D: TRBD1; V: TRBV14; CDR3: CASSLDRGVSSGANVLTF; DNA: TGTGCCAGCAGCCTGGACAGGGGGGTATCGTCTGGGGCCAACGTCCTGACTTTC
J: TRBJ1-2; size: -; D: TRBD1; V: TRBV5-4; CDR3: CASSSGQAYGYTF; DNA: TGTGCCAGCAGCTCGGGACAGGCCTATGGCTACACCTTC
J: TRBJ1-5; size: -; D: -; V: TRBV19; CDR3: CASRDTPNQPQHF; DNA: TGTGCCAGTAGGGACACCCCTAATCAGCCCCAGCATTTT
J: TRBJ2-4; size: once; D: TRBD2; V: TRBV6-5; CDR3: CASSLSGGAKNIQYF; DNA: TGTGCCAGCAGTCTCAGCGGGGGTGCCAAAAACATTCAGTACTTC
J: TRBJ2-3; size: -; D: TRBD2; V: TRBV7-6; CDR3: CASSPPGLANTQYF; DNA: TGTGCCAGCAGCCCGCCCGGACTAGCAAATACGCAGTATTTT
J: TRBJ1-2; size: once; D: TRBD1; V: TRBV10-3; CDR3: CAIGTGDLVGYTF; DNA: TGTGCCATCGGGACAGGCGATTTGGTGGGCTACACCTTC
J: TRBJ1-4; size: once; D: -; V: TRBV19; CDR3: CASGAGGGSSTNEKLFF; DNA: TGTGCCAGTGGGGCAGGCGGGGGCAGTTCAACTAATGAAAAACTGTTTTTT
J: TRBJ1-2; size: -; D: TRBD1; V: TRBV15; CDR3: CATSRDRQGAGYTF; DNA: TGTGCCACCAGCAGAGATAGGCAGGGGGCTGGCTACACCTTC
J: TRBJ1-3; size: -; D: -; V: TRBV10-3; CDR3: CAIMEDGNTIYF; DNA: TGTGCCATCATGGAGGACGGAAACACCATATATTTT
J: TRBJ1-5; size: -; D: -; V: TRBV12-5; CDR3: CASGSSGVNNQPQHF; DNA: TGTGCTAGTGGTTCGTCAGGGGTTAACAATCAGCCCCAGCATTTT
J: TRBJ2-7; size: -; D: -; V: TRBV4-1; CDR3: CASSQGRGEQYF; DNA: TGCGCCAGCAGCCAAGGCAGGGGCGAGCAGTACTTC
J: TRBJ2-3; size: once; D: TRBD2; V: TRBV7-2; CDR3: CASSASGGAADTQYF; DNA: TGTGCCAGCAGCGCTAGCGGGGGGGCGGCAGATACGCAGTATTTT
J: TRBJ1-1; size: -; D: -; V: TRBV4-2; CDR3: CASSQRGTNTEAFF; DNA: TGTGCCAGCAGCCAGCGAGGTACGAACACTGAAGCTTTCTTT
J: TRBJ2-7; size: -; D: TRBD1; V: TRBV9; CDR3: CASSVSTGAYEQYF; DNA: TGTGCCAGCAGCGTTTCGACAGGGGCTTACGAGCAGTACTTC
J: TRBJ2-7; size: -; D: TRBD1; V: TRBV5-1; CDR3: CASSGGQSYEQYF; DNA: TGCGCCAGCAGCGGGGGACAGAGCTACGAGCAGTACTTC
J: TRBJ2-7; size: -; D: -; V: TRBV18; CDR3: CATQSGDSYEQYF; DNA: TGTGCCACACAGTCGGGGGATTCCTACGAGCAGTACTTC
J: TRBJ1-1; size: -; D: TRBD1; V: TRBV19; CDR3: CAISTGHTEAFF; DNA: TGTGCCATCTCGACAGGGCACACTGAAGCTTTCTTT
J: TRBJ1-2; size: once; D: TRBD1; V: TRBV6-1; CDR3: CASSELRDSHISF; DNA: TGTGCCAGCAGTGAATTGAGGGACAGTCATATATCCTTC
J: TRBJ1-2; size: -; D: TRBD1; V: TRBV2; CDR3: CASRRGQRYGYTF; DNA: TGTGCCAGCCGTCGGGGACAGCGCTATGGCTACACCTTC
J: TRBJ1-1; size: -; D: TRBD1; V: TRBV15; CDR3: CATSRVRGLGMNTEAFF; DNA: TGTGCCACCAGCAGAGTGAGGGGGCTAGGGATGAACACTGAAGCTTTCTTT
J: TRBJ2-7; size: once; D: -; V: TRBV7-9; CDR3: CASSLEAGVLNEQYF; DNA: TGTGCCAGCAGCTTAGAGGCAGGGGTGTTGAACGAGCAGTACTTC
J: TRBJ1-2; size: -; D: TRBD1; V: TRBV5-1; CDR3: CASSLDRGEGYTF; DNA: TGCGCCAGCAGCCTGGACAGGGGTGAAGGCTACACCTTC
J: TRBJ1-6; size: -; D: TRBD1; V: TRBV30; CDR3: CAWTSRDRWIMPLHF; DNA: TGTGCCTGGACTTCCCGGGACAGATGGATTATGCCCCTCCACTTT
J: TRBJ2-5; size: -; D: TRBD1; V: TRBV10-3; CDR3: CAISESTRGQGETQYF; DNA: TGTGCCATCAGTGAGTCGACTCGCGGACAGGGGGAGACCCAGTACTTC
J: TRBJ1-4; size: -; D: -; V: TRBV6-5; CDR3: CASKISSSNEKLFF; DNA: TGTGCCAGCAAGATTAGCAGTAGTAATGAAAAACTGTTTTTT
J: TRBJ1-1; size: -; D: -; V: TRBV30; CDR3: CAWRSTQEAFF; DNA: TGTGCCTGGCGGTCGACACAGGAAGCTTTCTTT
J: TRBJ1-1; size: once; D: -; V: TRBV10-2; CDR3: CASHDGSGGNTEAFF; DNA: TGCGCCAGCCATGACGGTTCCGGGGGGAACACTGAAGCTTTCTTT
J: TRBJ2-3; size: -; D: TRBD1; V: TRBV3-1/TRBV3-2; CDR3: CASSHLGQGATDTQYF; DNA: TGTGCCAGCAGCCACCTGGGACAGGGGGCCACAGATACGCAGTATTTT